This T cell receptor beta chain is from a study of control samples from healthy donors and cancer patients. The CDR3 extends over 15 amino acids. CDR1 is LNHDA, CDR2 SQIVND, per germline (reference sequence). V dropped 1 base and J dropped 3; count of bases not matched to a gene: 3. Measured with immunoSEQ multiplex PCR; TCRdb has only the in-frame clones, and not every one. The repertoire includes about 50,000 clones, over 90% of them detected once, and about 25% sits in the top ten. The sample was PBMCs. J is TRBJ2-7 and V is TRBV19; 10 bases line up with TRBD2. This clonotype was obtained from a woman aged 50 to 60 with head and neck cancer. The CDR3 bases are TGTGCCAGTAGTATAGCTAGCGGGGGACGCTACGAGCAGTACTTC. It encodes CASSIASGGRYEQYF.